This TCR beta chain appears in the sequencing data of a study of beta chain features in type 1 diabetes. Every isolated RNA sample was fully reverse transcribed, so sequencing captured expressed TCRB transcripts. Some clones are missing from TCRdb's copy, which holds only in-frame ones; the method was immunoSEQ multiplex PCR. The profile shows over 150,000 clones, over 7.5% of them singletons. This clone was seen a handful of times. Input material: central memory CD4+ T cells from blood. This clonotype was obtained from a man aged 18 to 30 in good health.

CDR3 residues: CASSWDRGPNEQFF. In DNA form, the CDR3 reads TGCGCCAGCAGCTGGGACAGGGGCCCCAATGAGCAGTTCTTC. The genes are TRBV5-1 and TRBJ2-1; the match to TRBD1 covers 10 bases. V was clipped by 3 bases and J by 6 bases; unmatched bases: 3. The CDR3 runs to 14 residues. The germline V gene has CDR1 SGHRS and CDR2 YFSETQ. The complete variable domain, with remaining parts taken from reference TRBV5-1 and TRBJ2-1, reads KAGVTQTPRYLIKTRGQQVTLSCSPISGHRSVSWYQQTPGQGLQFLFEYFSETQRNKGNFPGRFSGRQFSNSRSEMNVSTLELGDSALYLCASSWDRGPNEQFFGPGTRLTVL.